The sequence of this T cell receptor beta chain was determined in a study of blood T cell repertoires in COVID-19. Whole-study context: PBMCs, B-cell-depleted T cells, or T cells were the source of the cDNA or gDNA that made up the material.

During active infection, Seattle patients enrolled and were then monitored through disease. V lost 4 bases, J lost 1 base, and 12 bases lay in between. The CDR3 runs to 15 residues. The germline CDR1 and CDR2 sequences are SGHVS and FNYEAQ. Per the original methods: Researchers report that nucleated cell counts were estimated from reference gene primer amplification. Sequencing was performed with immunoSEQ multiplex PCR; in TCRdb, only in-frame clones are kept and a portion is missing. D and trimming come from the DNA, and the V and J calls and clone size come from that table. In the table there are about 370,000 clones, more than 70% of which are singletons.

The rearrangement uses TRBV7-6 and TRBJ2-3; D is perhaps TRBD2 (5 bases). Material: peripheral blood. The TCR was taken from a woman aged 25 to 39 with COVID-19, enrolled during active disease. The CDR3 region has the DNA TGTGCCAGCAGCTCTAGCCGGGTAGGCACAGATACGCAGTATTTT. Translation: CASSSSRVGTDTQYF.